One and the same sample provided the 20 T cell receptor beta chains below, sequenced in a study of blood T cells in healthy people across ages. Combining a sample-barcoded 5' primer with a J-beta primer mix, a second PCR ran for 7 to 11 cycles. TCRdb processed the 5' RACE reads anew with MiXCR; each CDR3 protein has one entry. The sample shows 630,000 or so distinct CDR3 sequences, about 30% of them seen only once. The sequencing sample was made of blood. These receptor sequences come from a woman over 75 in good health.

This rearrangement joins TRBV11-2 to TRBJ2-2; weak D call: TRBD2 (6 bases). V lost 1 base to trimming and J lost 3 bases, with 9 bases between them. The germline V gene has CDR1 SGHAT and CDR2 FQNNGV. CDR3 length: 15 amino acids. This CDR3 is CASSLAGEYTGELFF. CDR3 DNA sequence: TGTGCCAGCAGCTTAGCGGGGGAGTACACCGGGGAGCTGTTTTTT.

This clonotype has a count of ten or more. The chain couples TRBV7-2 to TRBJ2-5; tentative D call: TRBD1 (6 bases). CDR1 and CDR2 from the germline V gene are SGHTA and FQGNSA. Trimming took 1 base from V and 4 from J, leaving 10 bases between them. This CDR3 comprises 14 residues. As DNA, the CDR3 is TGTGCCAGCAGCTTAGTGACAGGCTCAGAGACCCAGTACTTC. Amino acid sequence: CASSLVTGSETQYF.

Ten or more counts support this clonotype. CDR3 loop: CASSSWTSGAADTQYF. The CDR3 region has the DNA TGTGCCAGCAGCTCTTGGACTAGCGGGGCCGCAGATACGCAGTATTTT. This sequence joins TRBV7-2 and TRBJ2-3, with TRBD2 matching over 12 bases. CDR1 is SGHTA and CDR2 is FQGNSA in the germline V gene. There are 16 residues in the CDR3. The junction had 6 bases not matched to a gene; V was cut back by 4 bases and J by 4 bases. The full variable domain, with the rest looked up from reference TRBV7-2 and TRBJ2-3, is GAGVSQSPSNKVTEKGKDVELRCDPISGHTALYWYRQSLGQGLEFLIYFQGNSAPDKSGLPSDRFSAERTGGSVSTLTIQRTQQEDSAVYLCASSSWTSGAADTQYFGPGTRLTVL.

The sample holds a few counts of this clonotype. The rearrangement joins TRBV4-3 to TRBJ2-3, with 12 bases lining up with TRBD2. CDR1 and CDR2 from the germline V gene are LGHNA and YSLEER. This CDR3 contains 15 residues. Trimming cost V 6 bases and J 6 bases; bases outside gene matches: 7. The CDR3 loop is CASSRRTSGVDTQYF. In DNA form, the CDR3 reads TGCGCCAGCAGTCGACGGACTAGCGGGGTCGATACGCAGTATTTT.

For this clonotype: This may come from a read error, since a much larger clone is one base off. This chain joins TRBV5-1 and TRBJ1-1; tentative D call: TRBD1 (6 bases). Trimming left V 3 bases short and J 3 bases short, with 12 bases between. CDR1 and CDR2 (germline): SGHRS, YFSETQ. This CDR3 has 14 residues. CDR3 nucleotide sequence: TGCGCCAGCAGCTCAGGGGAGGGTTACACTGAAGCTTTCTTT. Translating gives CASSSGEGYTEAFF. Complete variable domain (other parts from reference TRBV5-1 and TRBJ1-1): KAGVTQTPRYLIKTRGQQVTLSCSPISGHRSVSWYQQTPGQGLQFLFEYFSETQRNKGNFPGRFSGRQFSNSRSEMNVSTLELGDSALYLCASSSGEGYTEAFFGQGTRLTVV.

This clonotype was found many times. CDR3: CASSKTSGAPTGQYF. In DNA form, the CDR3 reads TGTGCCAGCAGCAAGACTAGCGGGGCCCCCACGGGGCAGTATTTT. The chain has TRBV7-9 and TRBJ2-3, with TRBD2 matching over 11 bases. V shed 5 bases and J 11 bases; nucleotides not matched to a gene: 12. The length of the CDR3 is 15 residues. Germline CDR1 SEHNR, CDR2 FQNEAQ (reference sequence).

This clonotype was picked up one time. In nucleotides, the CDR3 is TGCAGTGCTAGAGCCGGGCGCGGCGATGGCTACACCTTC. The encoded protein is CSARAGRGDGYTF. The rearrangement links TRBV20-1 to TRBJ1-2; D is ambiguous. Trimming shortened V by 1 base and J by 6 bases, and 12 bases separated the two germline ends. The CDR3 has 13 residues. Germline V lookup: CDR1 DFQATT, CDR2 SNEGSKA (reference sequence).

CDR3: CASSLKFSGTSEQPQHF. The DNA of the CDR3 is TGTGCCAGCAGTTTAAAGTTCTCCGGGACATCGGAGCAGCCCCAGCATTTT. This chain connects TRBV12-3 or TRBV12-4 to TRBJ1-5, with D tentatively TRBD1 (6 bases). There are 17 residues in the CDR3. V was pared by 2 bases and J by 7 bases, with 21 bases between.

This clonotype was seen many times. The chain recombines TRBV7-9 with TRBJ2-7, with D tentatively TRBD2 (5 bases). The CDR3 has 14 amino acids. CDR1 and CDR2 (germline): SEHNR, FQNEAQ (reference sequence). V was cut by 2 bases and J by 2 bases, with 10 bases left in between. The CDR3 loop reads CASSLTGMAYEQYF. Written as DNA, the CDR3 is TGTGCCAGCAGCTTAACGGGGATGGCCTACGAGCAGTACTTC.

CDR3 in DNA: TGCAGTGCCGAGCCGACGGATAACTCCTACGAGCAGTACTTC. This sequence encodes CSAEPTDNSYEQYF. The V and J genes are TRBV20-1 and TRBJ2-7; D is uncertain. Germline V gene data show CDR1 as DFQATT and CDR2 as SNEGSKA (reference sequence). Trimming stripped 6 bases from V and 0 bases from J, with 15 bases between. CDR3 length equals 14 residues.

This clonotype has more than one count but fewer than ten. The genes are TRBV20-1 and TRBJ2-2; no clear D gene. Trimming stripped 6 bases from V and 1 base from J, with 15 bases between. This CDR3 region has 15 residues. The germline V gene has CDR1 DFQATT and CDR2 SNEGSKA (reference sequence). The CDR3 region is CSAFMRQVNTGELFF. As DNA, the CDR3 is TGCAGTGCATTTATGCGTCAGGTGAACACCGGGGAGCTGTTTTTT.

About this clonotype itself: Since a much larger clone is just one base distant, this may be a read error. CDR3 sequence reads: CSALIQGGRPQHF. As DNA, the CDR3 is TGCAGTGCACTAATTCAGGGAGGTCGGCCCCAGCATTTT. The chain uses TRBV20-1 and TRBJ1-5; tentative D call: TRBD1 (5 bases). Germline CDR1 and CDR2: DFQATT and SNEGSKA (reference sequence). V lost 6 bases and J lost 9, with 18 bases in between. The CDR3 extends over 13 amino acids.

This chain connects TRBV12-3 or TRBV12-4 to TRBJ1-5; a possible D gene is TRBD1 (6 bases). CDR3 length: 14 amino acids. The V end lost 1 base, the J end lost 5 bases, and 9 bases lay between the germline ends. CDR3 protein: CASSLGTDYQPQHF. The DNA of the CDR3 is TGTGCCAGCAGTTTAGGGACAGATTATCAGCCCCAGCATTTT.

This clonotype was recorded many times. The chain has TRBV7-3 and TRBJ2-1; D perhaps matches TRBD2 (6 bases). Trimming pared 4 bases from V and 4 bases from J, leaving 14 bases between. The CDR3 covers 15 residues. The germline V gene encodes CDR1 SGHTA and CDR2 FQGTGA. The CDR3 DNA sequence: TGTGCCAGCAGCTCCCCGGGGGTCGGGTACAATGAGCAGTTCTTC. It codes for CASSSPGVGYNEQFF.

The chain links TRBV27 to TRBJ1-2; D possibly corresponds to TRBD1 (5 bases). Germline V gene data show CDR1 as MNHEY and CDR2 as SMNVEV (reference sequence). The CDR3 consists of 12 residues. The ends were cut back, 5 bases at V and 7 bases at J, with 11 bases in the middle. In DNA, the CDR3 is TGTGCCAGCAGTCCACAGGACGGTGGCTACACCTTC. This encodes CASSPQDGGYTF.

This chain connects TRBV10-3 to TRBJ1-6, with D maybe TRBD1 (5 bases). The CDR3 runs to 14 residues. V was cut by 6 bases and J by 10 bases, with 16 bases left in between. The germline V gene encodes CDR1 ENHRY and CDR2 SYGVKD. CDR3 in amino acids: CAIRESGPGSPLHF. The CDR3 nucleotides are TGTGCCATCAGGGAGAGCGGCCCAGGGTCACCCCTCCACTTT.

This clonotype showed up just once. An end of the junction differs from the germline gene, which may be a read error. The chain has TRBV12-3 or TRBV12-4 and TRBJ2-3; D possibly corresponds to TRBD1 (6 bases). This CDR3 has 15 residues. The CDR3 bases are TGTGCCAGCAGATTTACAGGGCAGCGGACAGATATGCAGTATTTT. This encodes CASRFTGQRTDMQYF.

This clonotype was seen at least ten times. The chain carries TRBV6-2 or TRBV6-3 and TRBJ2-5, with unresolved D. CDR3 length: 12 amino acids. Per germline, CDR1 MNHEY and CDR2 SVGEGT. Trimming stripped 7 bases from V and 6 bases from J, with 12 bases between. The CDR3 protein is CASTSTSKTQYF. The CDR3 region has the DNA TGTGCCAGCACCTCCACCTCAAAGACCCAGTACTTC.

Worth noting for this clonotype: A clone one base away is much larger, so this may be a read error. CDR3 coding DNA: TGTGCCAGCAGTTATGTCTCCCTAAAGGGCACAGATGCGCAGTATTTT. Protein sequence: CASSYVSLKGTDAQYF. V usage is TRBV6-6 and J usage is TRBJ2-3; D remains ambiguous. Germline V gene lookup returns CDR1 MNHNY and CDR2 SVGAGI (reference sequence). The CDR3 length is 16 residues.

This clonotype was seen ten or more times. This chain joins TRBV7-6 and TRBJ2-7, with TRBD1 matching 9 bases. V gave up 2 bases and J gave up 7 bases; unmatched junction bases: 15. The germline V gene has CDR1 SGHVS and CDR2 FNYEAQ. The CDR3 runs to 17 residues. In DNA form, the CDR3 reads TGTGCCAGCAGCTTAACCCATGGGGACAGGGTCTTGGGAGAGCAGTACTTC. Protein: CASSLTHGDRVLGEQYF.